One and the same sample provided the 2 T cell receptor beta chains below, sequenced in a study of cytomegalovirus exposure and HLA in healthy donors. Primers for the PCR totalled 60 Vbeta and 13 Jbeta. Data came from immunoSEQ multiplex PCR; TCRdb stores just in-frame clones and leaves some out. The sample holds about 170,000 clones, 82% seen once. The sequenced material came from PBMCs. Source of these receptors: a girl aged 2-9 years in good health and CMV-seropositive.

The rearrangement links TRBV6-6 to TRBJ2-3; 11 bases agree with TRBD1. CDR3 length: 14 residues. The germline CDR1 and CDR2 sequences are MNHNY and SVGAGI (reference sequence). J gave up 5 bases and V 8 bases, and 6 bases lay outside the gene matches. CDR3 residues: CASWTGGTKDTQYF. CDR3 DNA sequence: TGTGCCAGCTGGACAGGGGGCACGAAAGATACGCAGTATTTT.

V gene TRBV5-1 combines with J gene TRBJ2-5; D is possibly TRBD2 (5 bases). Trimming shortened V by 2 bases and J by 3 bases, and 14 bases separated the two germline ends. The CDR3 consists of 15 residues. CDR1 is SGHRS, CDR2 YFSETQ, per germline. The CDR3 loop is CASSFRTPQKETQYF. CDR3 in DNA: TGCGCCAGCAGCTTTAGGACTCCGCAAAAAGAGACCCAGTACTTC.